This record looks at one T cell receptor (beta chain) sequence and its context. Time point of the sample: pretreatment peripheral blood. Samples spanned pretreatment and treatment, with 1 to 8 time points per patient. This specimen comes from a study of PD-L1 blockade in urothelial cancer. Study details: Analysis of blood occurred 3 weeks (second dose) and 6 weeks after treatment start. A median around 140,000 T cells were found in blood samples.

With 3 bases removed from V and 6 bases from J, the gap between germline ends came to 11 bases. CDR1 is GTSNPN, CDR2 SVGIG, per germline (reference sequence). The CDR3 loop spans 12 amino acids. TCRdb's copy holds only in-frame clones and misses some; the assay was immunoSEQ multiplex PCR. This sample has around 70,000 clones; roughly 90% occur once, and the top ten carry 4.5% to 5%. The chain couples TRBV30 to TRBJ2-5; D possibly corresponds to TRBD1 (6 bases). Here the sequenced sample was PBMCs, taken around atezolizumab (anti-PD-L1) treatment. The clonotype was recovered from a man between 65 and 85 years old with urothelial cancer. The CDR3 here is CAWSGDKKTQYF. The DNA for the CDR3 is TGTGCCTGGAGCGGGGACAAAAAGACCCAGTACTTC.